Listed here are 16 T cell receptor beta chains from one sample, sequenced in a study of cytomegalovirus exposure and HLA in healthy donors. The PCR had 60 Vbeta and 13 Jbeta primers. Repertoires were generated with immunoSEQ multiplex PCR, while TCRdb's copy carries only in-frame clones and drops some. The sample lists 200,000 to 250,000 clones; 70% to 80% were seen once. The sample taken for sequencing was PBMCs. The receptor source for this set is a man aged 35-49 years in good health and CMV-seronegative.

This rearrangement joins TRBV4-2 to TRBJ2-4; 8 nucleotides align to TRBD2. Germline V lookup: CDR1 LGHNA, CDR2 YNFKEQ. The CDR3 runs to 16 residues. The junction had 4 bases not matched to a gene; V was cut back by 1 base and J by 2 bases. The CDR3 spells CASSQGERGTKNIQYF. The DNA for the CDR3 is TGTGCCAGCAGCCAAGGGGAGCGGGGGACCAAAAACATTCAGTACTTC.

V is TRBV13 and J is TRBJ1-2; D is ambiguous. Looked up from germline, CDR1 is PRHDT and CDR2 is FYEKMQ (reference sequence). This CDR3 contains 13 residues. V was pared by 5 bases and J by 0 bases, with 7 bases between. This CDR3 is CASSPGSNYGYTF. CDR3 coding DNA: TGTGCCAGCAGCCCAGGATCTAACTATGGCTACACCTTC.

The chain employs TRBV6-5 and TRBJ1-5; 8 bases map to TRBD1. CDR1 and CDR2 (germline): MNHEY, SVGAGI. Trimming removed 2 bases from V and 4 bases from J; junction bases left unmatched: 4. The CDR3 is 15 amino acids. CDR3 nucleotide sequence: TGTGCCAGCAGTTACGCGACAGGGGCGAATCAGCCCCAGCATTTT. The encoded protein is CASSYATGANQPQHF.

DNA of the CDR3: TGCGCCAGCAGCCAAGTCGGGACAGGGGCCGGGGAGCTGTTTTTT. This codes for CASSQVGTGAGELFF. This chain joins TRBV4-1 and TRBJ2-2; 10 bases fit TRBD1. Germline V CDR1 and CDR2: MGHRA, YSYEKL. Trimming cost V 1 base and J 6 bases; bases outside gene matches: 2. The length of the CDR3 is 15 residues.

The chain has TRBV27 and TRBJ2-2; 8 bases match TRBD1. The CDR3 is 15 residues long. Germline V lookup: CDR1 MNHEY, CDR2 SMNVEV (reference sequence). Losses at the gene ends were 10 bases for V and 5 bases for J; bases not matched to a gene: 12. The CDR3 nucleotides read TGTGCCACCTCGCCAGGGGGCGCGTGGACCGGGGAGCTGTTTTTT. This sequence encodes CATSPGGAWTGELFF.

The chain links TRBV14 to TRBJ2-1; no clear D gene. V lost 1 base and J 9 bases, leaving 10 bases between the germline ends. The CDR3 contains 13 residues. Germline assignment: CDR1 SGHDN and CDR2 FVKESK. CDR3 protein: CASSQGAVGEQFF. CDR3 DNA sequence: TGTGCCAGCAGCCAAGGGGCTGTCGGTGAGCAGTTCTTC. The full variable domain, in which reference TRBV14 and TRBJ2-1 provide the parts outside the CDR3, is EAGVTQFPSHSVIEKGQTVTLRCDPISGHDNLYWYRRVMGKEIKFLLHFVKESKQDESGMPNNRFLAERTGGTYSTLKVQPAELEDSGVYFCASSQGAVGEQFFGPGTRLTVL.

This chain connects TRBV5-1 to TRBJ1-5, with TRBD1 matching 8 bases. Trimming at V came to 5 bases and at J to 5 bases, leaving 6 bases not matched to a gene. Germline V lookup: CDR1 SGHRS, CDR2 YFSETQ. The CDR3 consists of 14 residues. DNA of the CDR3: TGCGCCAGCAGGGCGGACAGGGCCGATCAGCCCCAGCATTTT. This translates into CASRADRADQPQHF.

This chain links TRBV6-6 with TRBJ2-7; 10 bases line up with TRBD2. CDR1 is MNHNY and CDR2 is SVGAGI in the germline V gene (reference sequence). Trimming cost V 7 bases and J 4 bases; bases outside gene matches: 7. CDR3 length: 14 amino acids. CDR3 nucleotide sequence: TGTGCCAGCACACCTCTAGCGGGAGCGTACGAGCAGTACTTC. Amino acids: CASTPLAGAYEQYF.

The sample holds one count of this clone. The chain combines TRBV6-1 with TRBJ2-7; 7 bases fit TRBD1. Germline V gene data show CDR1 as MNHNS and CDR2 as SASEGT. This CDR3 is built from 13 residues. V lost 8 bases and J lost 3; bases outside the gene matches: 7. CDR3 sequence: CASRGDRLYEQYF. CDR3 nucleotides: TGTGCCAGCCGTGGGGACAGACTCTACGAGCAGTACTTC.

J is TRBJ1-2 and V is TRBV18; 7 bases fit TRBD1. The V and J ends lost 3 bases and 7 bases, in that order; junction bases with no gene match: 14. The CDR3 contains 16 residues. Germline V gene data show CDR1 as KGHSH and CDR2 as LQKENI. The CDR3 is CASSPSPGTVLGGYTF. As DNA, the CDR3 is TGTGCCAGCTCACCCAGTCCCGGGACAGTTCTAGGTGGCTACACCTTC. The entire variable domain, with the rest obtained from reference TRBV18 and TRBJ1-2, is as follows: NAGVMQNPRHLVRRRGQEARLRCSPMKGHSHVYWYRQLPEEGLKFMVYLQKENIIDESGMPKERFSAEFPKEGPSILRIQQVVRGDSAAYFCASSPSPGTVLGGYTFGSGTRLTVV.

The chain couples TRBV27 to TRBJ1-2; 7 bases are a match to TRBD1. The CDR3 spans 14 residues. J gave up 1 base and V 4 bases, and 3 bases lay outside the gene matches. The germline gives CDR1 MNHEY, CDR2 SMNVEV (reference sequence). In DNA, the CDR3 is TGTGCCAGCAGTTGGGGACAGTTTAACTATGGCTACACCTTC. Translation: CASSWGQFNYGYTF.

This chain links TRBV5-6 with TRBJ2-1, with 14 bases lining up with TRBD2. Unmatched junction bases numbered 4, after V lost 4 bases and J lost 7 bases. Germline CDR1 reads SGHDT; CDR2 reads YYEEEE. This CDR3 is built from 15 residues. The CDR3 spells CASSPGLAGGNEQFF. The CDR3 bases are TGTGCCAGCAGCCCTGGACTAGCGGGGGGTAATGAGCAGTTCTTC.

The sample holds a few counts of this clone. Relative to the germline gene, one junction end is altered; a read error may explain this. The genes are TRBV19 and TRBJ1-5; possible D gene TRBD1, 6 bases. The CDR3 length is 15 residues. CDR1 and CDR2 from the germline V gene are LNHDA and SQIVND (reference sequence). The CDR3 is CATSPGGYGNQPQHF. CDR3 coding DNA: TGTGCCACTAGTCCGGGGGGCTATGGCAATCAGCCCCAGCATTTT.

V is TRBV5-1 and J is TRBJ2-7; 14 nucleotides agree with TRBD2. The V gene end was trimmed by 1 base and the J gene end by 9 bases; junction bases not matched to a gene: 6. The CDR3 covers 15 residues. The germline V gene has CDR1 SGHRS and CDR2 YFSETQ. This chain's CDR3 is CASSLSTSGGARQYF. Written as DNA, the CDR3 is TGCGCCAGCAGCTTGTCGACTAGCGGGGGGGCTCGGCAGTACTTC.

This sequence joins TRBV28 and TRBJ2-1, with 12 bases identical to TRBD2. Trimming at V came to 5 bases and at J to 2 bases, leaving 10 bases not matched to a gene. CDR3 size: 18 residues. Per germline, CDR1 MDHEN and CDR2 SYDVKM. The CDR3 coding sequence is TGTGCCAGCAGTGCCCTGACTAGCGGGAGAAGCCCCTACAATGAGCAGTTCTTC. Translated, it gives CASSALTSGRSPYNEQFF.

The chain joins TRBV5-4 to TRBJ1-5; TRBD1 matches at 10 bases. The V and J ends lost 4 bases and 3 bases, in that order; junction bases with no gene match: 4. The germline gives CDR1 SGHNT, CDR2 YYREEE (reference sequence). This CDR3 has 15 amino acids. CDR3 nucleotides: TGTGCCAGCAGCCCGGGACAGGGGATCAATCAGCCCCAGCATTTT. Protein product: CASSPGQGINQPQHF.